Reported below is one T cell receptor beta chain. Its specificity is not known. The PCR used 60 Vbeta and 13 Jbeta primers. Produced via immunoSEQ multiplex PCR; TCRdb's table is partial and in-frame only. The repertoire holds roughly 200,000 clones, 80% seen once, with around 5.7% in the top ten. Germline CDR1 reads PRHDT; CDR2 reads FYEKMQ (reference sequence). CDR3 size: 15 residues. The J segment lost 6 bases and the V segment lost 4 bases, leaving 8 bases of the junction unmatched. The sample originates from a study of cytomegalovirus exposure and HLA in healthy donors. The study, taken as a whole, reports: Researchers reported in a later analysis that a missense DCLRE1C variant was tied to TCR beta V- and J-gene trimming. Roughly even sequencing depth across donors was the assumption behind the presence/absence analyses. A later analysis found most CMV-associated TCR beta chains apparently HLA-restricted. In a later analysis, several top co-occurrence clusters appeared linked to parvovirus B19, influenza, CMV and Epstein-Barr virus.

This chain links TRBV13 with TRBJ1-1; TRBD1 matches 10 bases. The receptor was isolated from a man aged 35 to 55 in good health and CMV-seronegative. The sequencing input was PBMCs. CDR3 nucleotides: TGTGCCAGCAGCTCTCCGGGACAGGGGAGGGCTGAAGCTTTCTTT. Its translation: CASSSPGQGRAEAFF.